This passage covers 18 T cell receptor beta chains from one sample sequenced in a study of CD8 T cells in Susac syndrome. RNA totalling roughly 0.45 to 1 ug underwent reverse transcription with random hexamers. TCRdb reprocessed the immunoSEQ multiplex PCR reads via MiXCR and lists one record per CDR3 protein. The data hold fewer than 350,000 distinct CDR3 sequences, with over 75% observed a single time. Sequences were obtained from CD8+ T cells from PBMCs. These TCRs come from a human donor with multiple sclerosis.

This rearrangement joins TRBV28 to TRBJ2-7, with a possible D match to TRBD1 (5 bases). The germline V gene encodes CDR1 MDHEN and CDR2 SYDVKM. The CDR3 covers 14 residues. Trimming left V 8 bases short and J 2 bases short, with 16 bases between. The DNA of the CDR3 is TGTGCCAGCTCTGACAGTGTACAGGCCTACGAGCAGTACTTC. It specifies CASSDSVQAYEQYF.

The V gene is TRBV19, the J gene TRBJ2-1; no clear D. Germline CDR1 and CDR2: LNHDA and SQIVND (reference sequence). CDR3 length: 12 residues. V dropped 3 bases and J dropped 7 bases, with 7 bases sitting between them. The CDR3 sequence: CASSISLNEQFF. The DNA for the CDR3 is TGTGCCAGTAGTATTAGCCTGAATGAGCAGTTCTTC. The variable domain in full, completed from reference TRBV19 and TRBJ2-1, reads DGGITQSPKYLFRKEGQNVTLSCEQNLNHDAMYWYRQDPGQGLRLIYYSQIVNDFQKGDIAEGYSVSREKKESFPLTVTSAQKNPTAFYLCASSISLNEQFFGPGTRLTVL.

This sequence joins TRBV4-1 and TRBJ1-2; maybe TRBD1 (6 bases). CDR3 length: 15 residues. Trimming left V 0 bases short and J 4 bases short, with 12 bases between. From germline, CDR1 is MGHRA and CDR2 YSYEKL. CDR3 in DNA: TGCGCCAGCAGCCAAGATCCAGGGGATTTCTATGGCTACACCTTC. Its protein product is CASSQDPGDFYGYTF.

The CDR3 bases are TGCGCCAGCAGCCAAGATAGGACAGGGAGTGAATATGGCTACACCTTC. This translates into CASSQDRTGSEYGYTF. V and J are TRBV4-3 and TRBJ1-2, with 8 bases that match TRBD1. Germline values: CDR1 LGHNA, CDR2 YSLEER. V shed 0 bases and J 5 bases; nucleotides not matched to a gene: 8. The CDR3 loop spans 16 amino acids.

The chain has TRBV4-3 and TRBJ1-5, with D tentatively TRBD1 (5 bases). Germline CDR1 LGHNA, CDR2 YSLEER. V was shortened by 1 base and J by 7 bases, with 17 bases between the two germline ends. There are 16 residues in the CDR3. The DNA of the CDR3 is TGCGCCAGCAGCCAAGTTTTTGGACAAGCAACACAGCCCCAGCATTTT. Protein product: CASSQVFGQATQPQHF.

The chain couples TRBV6-2 or TRBV6-3 to TRBJ2-5, with TRBD1 as a possible D gene (6 bases). Germline V gene data show CDR1 as MNHEY and CDR2 as SVGEGT. V dropped 2 bases and J dropped 4 bases, with 11 bases sitting between them. CDR3 size: 14 residues. CDR3 sequence (DNA): TGTGCCAGCAGTTACCCCCAAGGGGGAGAGACCCAGTACTTC. Its translation is CASSYPQGGETQYF.

The chain combines TRBV4-3 with TRBJ2-7; possibly TRBD2 for D (6 bases). The V gene lost 0 bases and the J gene lost 3 bases, with 18 bases spanning the gap. The CDR3 totals 17 residues. CDR1 is LGHNA, CDR2 YSLEER, per germline. The DNA for the CDR3 is TGCGCCAGCAGCCAAGATCGGGCTTCGGGACTGAACTACGAGCAGTACTTC. Translation: CASSQDRASGLNYEQYF.

The chain carries TRBV28 and TRBJ2-7; 8 bases align to TRBD1. The CDR3 covers 14 residues. CDR1 and CDR2 (germline): MDHEN, SYDVKM. V trimming: 1 base; J trimming: 2 bases; junction bases outside the gene matches: 1. CDR3 sequence (DNA): TGTGCCAGCAGTTTATCAGGGGGCACCTACGAGCAGTACTTC. It is translated as CASSLSGGTYEQYF.

V gene TRBV29-1 combines with J gene TRBJ2-1; 14 nucleotides agree with TRBD2. J lost 12 bases, V lost 6 bases, and 13 bases had no gene match. CDR1 and CDR2 from the germline V gene are SQVTM and ANQGSEA. This CDR3 region has 15 residues. The CDR3 bases are TGCAGCGTGGCCGGGACTAGCGGGGGAAACAGAGGGCAGTTCTTC. Protein: CSVAGTSGGNRGQFF.

The chain carries TRBV5-4 and TRBJ2-1; 8 bases match TRBD2. J gave up 6 bases and V 1 base, and 9 bases lay outside the gene matches. CDR3 length: 16 residues. Germline V gene sequence: CDR1 SGHNT, CDR2 YYREEE (reference sequence). CDR3 coding DNA: TGTGCCAGCAGCTTGCCGGGGGGGATAGTGGGCAATGAGCAGTTCTTC. Translating gives CASSLPGGIVGNEQFF.

A single count supports this clonotype. The CDR3 does not end in the conserved phenylalanine or tryptophan, so this is likely a read error. This sequence joins TRBV19 and TRBJ2-5; the D gene is possibly TRBD1 (5 bases). Germline V gene data show CDR1 as LNHDA and CDR2 as SQIVND (reference sequence). The CDR3 totals 14 residues. The V and J ends lost 5 bases and 3 bases respectively, with 13 bases between them. CDR3 in amino acids: CASSVTLGEETQYL. In nucleotides, the CDR3 is TGTGCCAGTAGTGTCACCTTAGGGGAAGAGACCCAGTACCTC.

The rearrangement links TRBV29-1 to TRBJ2-5; D might be TRBD1 or TRBD2, each matching 5 bases. With 6 bases removed from V and 2 bases from J, the gap between germline ends came to 22 bases. The CDR3 contains 16 residues. CDR1 and CDR2 from the germline V gene are SQVTM and ANQGSEA. The CDR3 DNA sequence: TGCAGCGTGCTGGGGGTGGCCTATCGGCATCAAGAGACCCAGTACTTC. Encoded protein: CSVLGVAYRHQETQYF.

The V gene is TRBV7-2, the J gene TRBJ1-1; 10 bases map to TRBD1. The germline gives CDR1 SGHTA, CDR2 FQGNSA. The trim removed 3 bases at V and 1 base at J, leaving 5 bases unmatched. The CDR3 is 16 amino acids. This CDR3 reads CASSFGQGETNTEAFF. In DNA form, the CDR3 reads TGTGCCAGCAGCTTCGGACAGGGGGAAACGAACACTGAAGCTTTCTTT.

This chain connects TRBV12-3 or TRBV12-4 to TRBJ2-7, with D possibly matching TRBD2 (6 bases). V lost 6 bases, J lost 2 bases, and 20 bases lay in between. The CDR3 covers 16 residues. The CDR3 DNA reads as TGTGCCAGCAGCAAATCCCCGGAGGGTCCCGCCTACGAGCAGTACTTC. Residues: CASSKSPEGPAYEQYF.

This clonotype occurred once. The J gene is TRBJ1-2, the V gene TRBV29-1; D is unclear. V lost 4 bases to trimming and J lost 0 bases, with 6 bases between them. The CDR3 loop spans 12 amino acids. Germline-derived CDR1 and CDR2 are SQVTM and ANQGSEA. The CDR3 loop is CSVVATNYGYTF. The CDR3 DNA sequence: TGCAGCGTTGTGGCAACTAACTATGGCTACACCTTC.

The chain has TRBV11-2 and TRBJ2-3; the match to TRBD2 covers 9 bases. From germline, CDR1 is SGHAT and CDR2 FQNNGV. V lost 2 bases and J lost 5; bases outside the gene matches: 5. The CDR3 has 15 amino acids. The CDR3 nucleotides read TGTGCCAGCAGCTTATCTAGCGGGACTGGAGATACGCAGTATTTT. Translation gives CASSLSSGTGDTQYF.

The V and J genes are TRBV4-2 and TRBJ1-2; no firm D call. The length of the CDR3 is 14 residues. Germline V gives CDR1 LGHNA, CDR2 YNFKEQ. The V end was cut by 0 bases, the J end by 3 bases, with 8 bases between. The CDR3 region is CASSQDLPDYGYTF. The CDR3 coding sequence is TGTGCCAGCAGCCAAGATCTCCCCGACTATGGCTACACCTTC.

Comments on this clonotype: This is likely a read error, given that the CDR3 carries no conserved phenylalanine or tryptophan at its end. This sequence joins TRBV3-1 and TRBJ2-7, with 7 positions matching TRBD2. This CDR3 is built from 14 residues. The junction had 3 bases not matched to a gene; V was cut back by 1 base and J by 3 bases. Germline CDR1 is LGHDT and CDR2 is YNNKEL (reference sequence). CDR3 residues: CASSQGGGFYEQYL. CDR3 coding DNA: TGTGCCAGCAGCCAAGGCGGGGGATTCTACGAGCAGTACCTC.